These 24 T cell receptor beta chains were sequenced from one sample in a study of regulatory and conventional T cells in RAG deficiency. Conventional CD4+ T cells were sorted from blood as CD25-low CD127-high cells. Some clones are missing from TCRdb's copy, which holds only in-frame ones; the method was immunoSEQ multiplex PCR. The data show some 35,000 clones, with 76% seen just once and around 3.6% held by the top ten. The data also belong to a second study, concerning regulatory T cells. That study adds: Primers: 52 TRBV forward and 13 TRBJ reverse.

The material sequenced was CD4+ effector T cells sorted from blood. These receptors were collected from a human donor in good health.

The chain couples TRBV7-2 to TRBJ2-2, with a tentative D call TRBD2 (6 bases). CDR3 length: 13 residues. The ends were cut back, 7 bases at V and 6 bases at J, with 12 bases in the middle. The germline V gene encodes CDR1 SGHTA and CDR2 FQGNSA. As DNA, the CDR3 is TGTGCCAGCAAGTGGACGGGGGCCGGGGAGCTGTTTTTT. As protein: CASKWTGAGELFF.

The chain's CDR3 is CASSYFETYEQYF. CDR3 nucleotides: TGTGCCAGCAGTTACTTCGAGACCTACGAGCAGTACTTC. The chain recombines TRBV6-6 with TRBJ2-7, with D unclear. The CDR3 is 13 residues long. The germline gives CDR1 MNHNY, CDR2 SVGAGI (reference sequence). V lost 1 base, J lost 2 bases, and 6 bases lay in between.

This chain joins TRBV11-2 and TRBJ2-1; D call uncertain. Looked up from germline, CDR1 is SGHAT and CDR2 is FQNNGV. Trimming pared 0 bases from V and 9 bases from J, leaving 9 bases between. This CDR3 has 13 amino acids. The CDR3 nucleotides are TGTGCCAGCAGCTTAGATTTAAGGGTTGAGCAGTTCTTC. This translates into CASSLDLRVEQFF. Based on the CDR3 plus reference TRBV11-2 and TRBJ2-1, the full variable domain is EAGVAQSPRYKIIEKRQSVAFWCNPISGHATLYWYQQILGQGPKLLIQFQNNGVVDDSQLPKDRFSAERLKGVDSTLKIQPAKLEDSAVYLCASSLDLRVEQFFGPGTRLTVL.

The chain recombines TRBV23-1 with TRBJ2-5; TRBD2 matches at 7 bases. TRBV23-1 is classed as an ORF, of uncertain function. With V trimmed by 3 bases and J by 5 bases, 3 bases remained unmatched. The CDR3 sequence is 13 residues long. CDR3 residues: CASSQGGAETQYF. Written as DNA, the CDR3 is TGCGCCAGCAGTCAGGGAGGGGCGGAGACCCAGTACTTC.

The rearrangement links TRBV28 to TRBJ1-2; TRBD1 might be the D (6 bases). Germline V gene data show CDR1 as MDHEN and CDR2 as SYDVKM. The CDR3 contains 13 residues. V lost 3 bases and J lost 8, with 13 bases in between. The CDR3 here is CASSFSGAEGYTF. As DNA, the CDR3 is TGTGCCAGCAGTTTTTCGGGGGCCGAAGGCTACACCTTC.

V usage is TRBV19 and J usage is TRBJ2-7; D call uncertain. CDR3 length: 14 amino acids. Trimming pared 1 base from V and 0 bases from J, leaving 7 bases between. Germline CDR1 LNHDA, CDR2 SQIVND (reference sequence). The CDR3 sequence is CASSIGPASYEQYF. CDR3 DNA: TGTGCCAGTAGTATAGGACCAGCCTCCTACGAGCAGTACTTC.

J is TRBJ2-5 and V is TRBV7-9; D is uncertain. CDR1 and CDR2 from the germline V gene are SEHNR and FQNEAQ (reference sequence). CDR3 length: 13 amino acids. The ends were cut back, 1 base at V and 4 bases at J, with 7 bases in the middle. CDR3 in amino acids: CASSLGVSETQYF. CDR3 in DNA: TGTGCCAGCAGCTTAGGAGTATCAGAGACCCAGTACTTC.

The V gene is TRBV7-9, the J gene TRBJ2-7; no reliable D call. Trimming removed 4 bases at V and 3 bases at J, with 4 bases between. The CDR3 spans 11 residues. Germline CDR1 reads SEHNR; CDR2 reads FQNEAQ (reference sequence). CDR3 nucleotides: TGTGCCAGCAGCTCCGTCTACGAGCAGTACTTC. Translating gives CASSSVYEQYF.

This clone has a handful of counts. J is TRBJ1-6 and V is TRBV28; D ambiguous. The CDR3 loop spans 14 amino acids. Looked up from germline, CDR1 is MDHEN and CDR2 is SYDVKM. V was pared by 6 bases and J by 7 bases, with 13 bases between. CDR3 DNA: TGTGCCAGCAGATCCATCGGTGGGAATTCACCCCTCCACTTT. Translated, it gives CASRSIGGNSPLHF.

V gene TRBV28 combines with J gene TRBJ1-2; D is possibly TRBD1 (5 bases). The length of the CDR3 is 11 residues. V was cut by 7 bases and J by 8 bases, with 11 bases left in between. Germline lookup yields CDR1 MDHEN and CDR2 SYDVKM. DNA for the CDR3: TGTGCCAGCAACCAGGGTTGGGGCTACACCTTC. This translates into CASNQGWGYTF.

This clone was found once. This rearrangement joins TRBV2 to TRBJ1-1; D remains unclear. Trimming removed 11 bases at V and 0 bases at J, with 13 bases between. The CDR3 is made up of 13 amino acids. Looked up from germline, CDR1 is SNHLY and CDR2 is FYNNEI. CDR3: CAGVLYMNTEAFF. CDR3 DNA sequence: TGTGCCGGAGTCCTTTACATGAACACTGAAGCTTTCTTT.

The CDR3 nucleotides read TGTGCCAGTAGTATAGATCACGGAGGAGATACGCAGTATTTT. Translating gives CASSIDHGGDTQYF. The rearrangement joins TRBV19 to TRBJ2-3; TRBD2 is a possible D gene (5 bases). The CDR3 runs 14 residues. CDR1 is LNHDA and CDR2 is SQIVND in the germline V gene (reference sequence). V was shortened by 0 bases and J by 5 bases, with 9 bases between the two germline ends.

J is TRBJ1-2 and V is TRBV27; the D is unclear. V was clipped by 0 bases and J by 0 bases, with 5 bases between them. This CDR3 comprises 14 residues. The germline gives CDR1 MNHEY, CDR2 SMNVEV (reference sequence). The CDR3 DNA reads TGTGCCAGCAGTTTATCCAGGCCTAACTATGGCTACACCTTC. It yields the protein CASSLSRPNYGYTF.

The CDR3: CASSGAQGITILDEQFF. CDR3 sequence (DNA): TGCGCCAGCAGTGGAGCACAGGGGATTACAATTTTGGATGAGCAGTTCTTC. The J gene is TRBJ2-1, the V gene TRBV10-2; 7 bases are shared with TRBD1. CDR3 length equals 17 residues. Germline CDR1 reads WSHSY; CDR2 reads SAAADI. Losses at the gene ends were 4 bases for V and 8 bases for J; bases not matched to a gene: 17.

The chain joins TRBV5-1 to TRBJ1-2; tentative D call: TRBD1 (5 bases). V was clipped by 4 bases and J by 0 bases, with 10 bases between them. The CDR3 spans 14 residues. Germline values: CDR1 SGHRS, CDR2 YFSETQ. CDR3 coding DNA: TGCGCCAGCAGCCCCGCGGGGCCTAACTATGGCTACACCTTC. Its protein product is CASSPAGPNYGYTF.

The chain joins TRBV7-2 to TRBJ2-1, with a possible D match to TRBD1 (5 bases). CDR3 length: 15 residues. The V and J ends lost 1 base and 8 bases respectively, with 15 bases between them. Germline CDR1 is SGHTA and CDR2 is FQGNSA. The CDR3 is CASSLGTGRRDEQFF. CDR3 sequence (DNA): TGTGCCAGCAGCTTAGGTACAGGCCGCAGGGATGAGCAGTTCTTC.

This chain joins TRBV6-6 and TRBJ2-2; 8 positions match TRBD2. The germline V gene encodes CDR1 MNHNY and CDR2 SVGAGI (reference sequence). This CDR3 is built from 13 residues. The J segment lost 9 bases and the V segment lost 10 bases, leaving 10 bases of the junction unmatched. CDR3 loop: CAISGGVGRELFF. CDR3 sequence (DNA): TGTGCCATATCGGGAGGGGTAGGGCGGGAGCTGTTTTTT.

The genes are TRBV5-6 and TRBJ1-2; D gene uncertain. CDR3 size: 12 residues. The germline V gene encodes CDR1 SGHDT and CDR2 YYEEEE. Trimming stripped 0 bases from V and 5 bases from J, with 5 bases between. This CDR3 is CASSLAGYGYTF. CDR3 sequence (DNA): TGTGCCAGCAGCTTGGCAGGATATGGCTACACCTTC.

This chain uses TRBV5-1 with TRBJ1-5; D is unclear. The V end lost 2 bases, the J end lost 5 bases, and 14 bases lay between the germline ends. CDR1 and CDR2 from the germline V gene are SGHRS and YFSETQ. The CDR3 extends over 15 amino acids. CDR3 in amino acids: CASSFRSGGHQPQHF. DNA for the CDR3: TGCGCCAGCAGCTTCCGGTCCGGTGGGCATCAGCCCCAGCATTTT.

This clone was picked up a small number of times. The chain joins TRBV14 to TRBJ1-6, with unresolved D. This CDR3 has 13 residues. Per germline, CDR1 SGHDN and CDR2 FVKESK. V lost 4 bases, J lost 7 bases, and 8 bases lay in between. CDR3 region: CASSPRRNSPLHF. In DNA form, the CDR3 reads TGTGCCAGCAGCCCCCGAAGAAATTCACCCCTCCACTTT.

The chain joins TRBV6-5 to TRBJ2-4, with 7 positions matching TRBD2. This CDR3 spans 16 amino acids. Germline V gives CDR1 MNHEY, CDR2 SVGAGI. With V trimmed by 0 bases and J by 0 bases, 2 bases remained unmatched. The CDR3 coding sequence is TGTGCCAGCAGTTACTCGGCGGGAGAAGCCAAAAACATTCAGTACTTC. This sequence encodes CASSYSAGEAKNIQYF.

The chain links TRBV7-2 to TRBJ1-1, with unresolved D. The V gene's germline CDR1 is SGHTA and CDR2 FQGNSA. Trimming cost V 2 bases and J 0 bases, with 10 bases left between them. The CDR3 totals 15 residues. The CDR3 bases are TGTGCCAGCAGCTTAAATGGGAACTTGAACACTGAAGCTTTCTTT. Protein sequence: CASSLNGNLNTEAFF.

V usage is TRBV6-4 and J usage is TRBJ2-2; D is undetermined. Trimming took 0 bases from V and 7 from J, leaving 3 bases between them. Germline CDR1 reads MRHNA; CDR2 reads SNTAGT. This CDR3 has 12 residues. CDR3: CASSDSIGELFF. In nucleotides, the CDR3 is TGTGCCAGCAGTGACTCAATCGGGGAGCTGTTTTTT.

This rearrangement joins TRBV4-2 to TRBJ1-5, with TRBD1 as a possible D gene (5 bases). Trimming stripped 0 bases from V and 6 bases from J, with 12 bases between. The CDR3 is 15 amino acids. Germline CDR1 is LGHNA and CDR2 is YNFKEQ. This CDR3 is CASSQDFGGTQPQHF. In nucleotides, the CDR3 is TGTGCCAGCAGCCAAGATTTTGGGGGGACTCAGCCCCAGCATTTT.